These 22 T cell receptor beta chains originate from one sample sequenced in a study of early T cells in non-severe SARS-CoV-2 infection (TCRdb year 2021). The library was obtained by 5' RACE. The instrument given in TCRdb is NextSeq 500. Starting from the raw public reads, TCRdb applied fastp trimming at Q25, assembled clones with MiXCR and retained in-frame beta chains. Identical CDR3 protein sequences are pooled into one entry, listed with their most common genes and DNA. The table for this sample lists more than 20,000 distinct CDR3 sequences; approximately 4.6% of them were counted only once. The ten largest account for approximately 4.6% of the sample. The sample consisted of whole blood. These receptor sequences come from an adult who was a healthcare worker with PCR-confirmed SARS-CoV-2 infection or an uninfected control (not recorded which).

This clonotype came up many times. This chain uses TRBV5-1 with TRBJ2-1; 9 bases line up with TRBD2. The CDR3 covers 17 residues. V lost 6 bases and J lost 4; bases outside the gene matches: 14. Germline CDR1 and CDR2: SGHRS and YFSETQ. Here the CDR3 reads CASTTGASGKKYNEQFF. The CDR3 DNA follows: TGCGCCAGCACAACCGGGGCTAGCGGGAAGAAATACAATGAGCAGTTCTTC.

The V call is TRBV12-3 or TRBV12-4, the J call TRBJ2-3; 8 positions match TRBD2. V dropped 7 bases and J dropped 5; count of bases not matched to a gene: 5. The CDR3 is 13 amino acids. CDR3 DNA: TGTGCCAGCAACGGGGGGGCCGGAGATACGCAGTATTTT. Residues: CASNGGAGDTQYF.

There are a few counts of this clonotype. V gene TRBV20-1 combines with J gene TRBJ1-1; 10 positions match TRBD1. The V and J ends lost 7 bases and 1 base, in that order; junction bases with no gene match: 6. The CDR3 length is 14 residues. Germline loops: CDR1 DFQATT, CDR2 SNEGSKA (reference sequence). Written as DNA, the CDR3 is TGCAGTGTCTGGGACAGGGGTCCGAACACTGAAGCTTTCTTT. It codes for CSVWDRGPNTEAFF.

This clonotype was seen repeatedly, ten times or more. The chain links TRBV12-3 or TRBV12-4 to TRBJ1-1; D is uncertain. Trimming removed 3 bases from V and 1 base from J, with 6 bases in between. The CDR3 loop spans 13 amino acids. The DNA for the CDR3 is TGTGCCAGCAGTTTCAATGAGAACACTGAAGCTTTCTTT. It specifies CASSFNENTEAFF.

This clonotype was recorded a few times. The rearrangement links TRBV30 to TRBJ1-2; 8 bases map to TRBD1. This CDR3 contains 13 residues. Germline CDR1 and CDR2: GTSNPN and SVGIG (reference sequence). J gave up 7 bases and V 1 base, and 5 bases lay outside the gene matches. The CDR3 is CAWSERTGFGYTF. The CDR3, as DNA: TGTGCCTGGAGTGAAAGGACAGGGTTTGGCTACACCTTC.

This clonotype showed up many times. This chain joins TRBV13 and TRBJ2-1, with a possible D match to TRBD2 (7 bases). V lost 4 bases and J 3 bases, leaving 19 bases between the germline ends. The CDR3 sequence is 17 residues long. Germline V gene lookup returns CDR1 PRHDT and CDR2 FYEKMQ (reference sequence). The CDR3 protein is CASSSVRGGQYYNEQFF. For the CDR3, the DNA is TGTGCCAGCAGCTCGGTGAGGGGGGGCCAGTACTACAATGAGCAGTTCTTC.

This clonotype was seen many times. V usage is TRBV10-3 and J usage is TRBJ1-2; D is uncertain. Germline V gene lookup returns CDR1 ENHRY and CDR2 SYGVKD. The CDR3 covers 15 residues. The V gene lost 1 base and the J gene lost 1 base, with 10 bases spanning the gap. CDR3 sequence: CAISELSGINYGYTF. The CDR3 nucleotides are TGTGCCATCAGTGAGTTGTCGGGCATTAACTATGGCTACACCTTC.

Ten or more counts support this clonotype. The rearrangement links TRBV5-6 to TRBJ2-1; D gene unclear. The ends were cut back, 0 bases at V and 7 bases at J, with 14 bases in the middle. Germline assignment: CDR1 SGHDT and CDR2 YYEEEE. The CDR3 runs 15 residues. CDR3 sequence reads: CASSLDLAGANEQFF. The CDR3 bases are TGTGCCAGCAGCTTGGATTTGGCTGGCGCTAATGAGCAGTTCTTC.

This clonotype was observed a few times. The rearrangement uses TRBV9 and TRBJ2-7; 9 nucleotides line up with TRBD2. The CDR3 is 14 amino acids. CDR1 and CDR2 (germline): SGDLS, YYNGEE. V was clipped by 7 bases and J by 6 bases; unmatched bases: 11. The DNA for the CDR3 is TGTGCCAGCTCTCGAGCGGGAGGCCGAGGCGAGCAGTACTTC. Its translation: CASSRAGGRGEQYF.

This clonotype occurred many times. The J gene is TRBJ1-5, the V gene TRBV19; D remains unclear. V lost 4 bases and J lost 9, with 13 bases in between. CDR1 and CDR2 from the germline V gene are LNHDA and SQIVND (reference sequence). This CDR3 spans 13 amino acids. This CDR3 is CASSSSGVGPQHF. The CDR3 bases are TGTGCCAGTAGTAGCAGCGGAGTGGGGCCCCAGCATTTT.

This clonotype was counted only a few times. V is TRBV29-1 and J is TRBJ2-5, with D possibly being TRBD2 (6 bases). CDR1 is SQVTM and CDR2 is ANQGSEA in the germline V gene. V was clipped by 4 bases and J by 1 base, with 13 bases between them. The CDR3 totals 14 residues. CDR3 sequence: CSVVGRGSQETQYF. DNA of the CDR3: TGCAGCGTTGTAGGGCGGGGCAGCCAAGAGACCCAGTACTTC.

The chain recombines TRBV18 with TRBJ1-1; unclear D gene. Germline CDR1 and CDR2: KGHSH and LQKENI. V was cut by 5 bases and J by 2 bases, with 6 bases left in between. The CDR3 is 12 residues long. CDR3 sequence reads: CASSDVNTEAFF. The DNA for the CDR3 is TGTGCCAGCTCAGATGTTAACACTGAAGCTTTCTTT.

This clonotype was seen repeatedly, ten times or more. This is likely a read error, given that the CDR3 carries no conserved phenylalanine or tryptophan at its end. The limits of the CDR3 on the DNA are not certain, so only TCRdb's listed CDR3 is given. V gene TRBV18 combines with J gene TRBJ2-7; the D call in the table, TRBD2, was not verified against the DNA. The germline gives CDR1 KGHSH, CDR2 LQKENI. With termini counted, the CDR3 has 13 amino acids. The CDR3 sequence is CASSPSREEGCLL.

This clonotype was observed at least ten times. This rearrangement joins TRBV7-2 to TRBJ2-7; 8 bases fit TRBD1. There are 14 residues in the CDR3. J lost 7 bases, V lost 5 bases, and 10 bases had no gene match. The germline gives CDR1 SGHTA, CDR2 FQGNSA. The CDR3 reads CASSPRTGLGEQYF. The CDR3 bases are TGTGCCAGCAGCCCCCGGACAGGGCTGGGGGAGCAGTACTTC.

This clonotype has at least ten counts. The rearrangement uses TRBV29-1 and TRBJ2-3; TRBD1 or TRBD2 may be the D gene (6 bases each). CDR3 size: 14 residues. Germline CDR1 is SQVTM and CDR2 is ANQGSEA. V lost 0 bases and J 4 bases, leaving 11 bases between the germline ends. CDR3 region: CSVEERRGADTQYF. CDR3 coding DNA: TGCAGCGTTGAAGAAAGGAGGGGGGCAGATACGCAGTATTTT.

In its sample, this clonotype was seen many times. The chain recombines TRBV7-8 with TRBJ2-1, with 8 bases matching TRBD1. The CDR3 is made up of 15 amino acids. Trimming removed 5 bases from V and 1 base from J; junction bases left unmatched: 4. The germline V gene has CDR1 SGHVS and CDR2 FQNEAQ. CDR3: CASSPTGVSYNEQFF. For the CDR3, the DNA is TGTGCCAGCAGCCCGACAGGGGTTTCCTACAATGAGCAGTTCTTC.

This clonotype showed up many times. The chain joins TRBV27 to TRBJ2-1; 7 bases fit TRBD1. The germline CDR1 and CDR2 sequences are MNHEY and SMNVEV (reference sequence). This CDR3 region has 13 residues. The trim removed 7 bases at V and 5 bases at J, leaving 5 bases unmatched. For the CDR3, the DNA is TGTGCCAGCACCCGTCAGGGGGACAATGAGCAGTTCTTC. Its protein product is CASTRQGDNEQFF.

CDR3 in DNA: TGCGCCAGCAGCTTAGACCCCGCCGGCGAGCAGTACTTC. It codes for CASSLDPAGEQYF. The rearrangement joins TRBV5-1 to TRBJ2-7; no reliable D call. The CDR3 has 13 amino acids. Germline V gives CDR1 SGHRS, CDR2 YFSETQ. V lost 2 bases and J lost 6, with 12 bases in between.

This clonotype was recorded at least ten times. This rearrangement joins TRBV5-1 to TRBJ2-5; 7 bases align to TRBD1. Germline V gene sequence: CDR1 SGHRS, CDR2 YFSETQ. V gave up 0 bases and J gave up 4 bases; unmatched junction bases: 9. The CDR3 consists of 16 residues. CDR3 nucleotides: TGCGCCAGCAGCTTGGAAGCCGGGACAGCAGGAGAGACCCAGTACTTC. It specifies CASSLEAGTAGETQYF.

This clonotype was recorded many times. The rearrangement links TRBV6-5 to TRBJ2-7; D unclear. In germline, CDR1 is MNHEY, CDR2 SVGAGI. The CDR3 has 13 amino acids. The V gene lost 5 bases and the J gene lost 0 bases, with 8 bases spanning the gap. CDR3 residues: CASSNGVSYEQYF. DNA of the CDR3: TGTGCCAGCAGTAATGGGGTCTCCTACGAGCAGTACTTC.

The sample holds many counts of this clonotype. J is TRBJ2-3 and V is TRBV11-2, with D perhaps given as TRBD1 or TRBD2 (6 bases each). The germline V gene encodes CDR1 SGHAT and CDR2 FQNNGV. This CDR3 has 14 amino acids. The germline V and J ends were trimmed by 5 bases and 5 bases, with 14 bases remaining between them. CDR3 sequence: CASSRGRGLDTQYF. CDR3 sequence (DNA): TGTGCCAGCAGCCGGGGGCGAGGACTAGATACGCAGTATTTT.

This clonotype has a count of ten or more. V is TRBV7-3 and J is TRBJ2-1, with a possible D match to TRBD2 (6 bases). The germline V gene has CDR1 SGHTA and CDR2 FQGTGA. With 5 bases removed from V and 9 bases from J, the gap between germline ends came to 17 bases. The CDR3 is 14 amino acids. CDR3 nucleotides: TGTGCCAGCAGCCCCCTGGGGGGAAGCAGTGAGCAGTTCTTC. Translated: CASSPLGGSSEQFF.